These T cell receptor beta chains were read from a single sample in a study of chemoradiotherapy in HPV16-positive cancers. Clones were sequenced by immunoSEQ multiplex PCR, and TCRdb holds only the in-frame ones, with some missing. The data contain under 20,000 clones, about 80% of them singletons. The sample was blood, taken from a patient who underwent chemoradiotherapy. These receptors came from a human donor with HPV-associated anogenital cancer. The CDR3 runs from the conserved cysteine through the conserved F or W. Each record gives: clone size, V gene, D gene, J gene, CDR3 protein, CDR3 DNA. A D gene is named only where the DNA matches it firmly. Not all rows give a size; the values are once, few, many and, for expanded clones, a class.

clone size: -; V gene: TRBV23-1; D gene: -; J gene: TRBJ2-2; CDR3 protein: CASPRQGCLWEGNTGELFF; CDR3 DNA: TGCGCCAGCCCTCGACAGGGTTGCTTATGGGAGGGAAACACCGGGGAGCTGTTTTTT
clone size: -; V gene: TRBV6-5; D gene: -; J gene: TRBJ2-1; CDR3 protein: CASSYSGVGADEQFF; CDR3 DNA: TGTGCCAGCAGTTACTCAGGGGTGGGGGCCGATGAGCAGTTCTTC
clone size: -; V gene: TRBV5-4; D gene: TRBD1; J gene: TRBJ2-4; CDR3 protein: CASSPPDRGGKNIQYF; CDR3 DNA: TGTGCCAGCAGCCCCCCGGACAGGGGCGGCAAAAACATTCAGTACTTC
clone size: -; V gene: TRBV10-1; D gene: -; J gene: TRBJ1-4; CDR3 protein: CASRGQDQSEEKLFF; CDR3 DNA: TGCGCCAGCAGAGGGCAGGACCAGAGCGAGGAAAAACTGTTTTTT
clone size: -; V gene: TRBV18; D gene: -; J gene: TRBJ2-2; CDR3 protein: CASSPRTGPGTGELFF; CDR3 DNA: TGTGCCAGCTCACCTCGAACCGGGCCGGGCACCGGGGAGCTGTTTTTT
clone size: -; V gene: TRBV6-5; D gene: -; J gene: TRBJ2-2; CDR3 protein: CASSAQSVGTGELFF; CDR3 DNA: TGTGCCAGCAGTGCCCAGAGTGTTGGCACCGGGGAGCTGTTTTTT
clone size: -; V gene: TRBV5-6; D gene: -; J gene: TRBJ2-7; CDR3 protein: CASTQGGTYEQYF; CDR3 DNA: TGTGCCAGCACCCAGGGGGGGACCTACGAGCAGTACTTC
clone size: -; V gene: TRBV19; D gene: TRBD1; J gene: TRBJ2-3; CDR3 protein: CASSGLRGSGDTQYF; CDR3 DNA: TGTGCCAGTAGTGGGCTCAGGGGGTCGGGAGATACGCAGTATTTT
clone size: -; V gene: TRBV7-9; D gene: -; J gene: TRBJ2-3; CDR3 protein: CASSSSGHLTDTQYF; CDR3 DNA: TGTGCCAGCAGCTCCTCGGGACATCTCACAGATACGCAGTATTTT
clone size: few; V gene: TRBV2; D gene: TRBD1; J gene: TRBJ2-3; CDR3 protein: CASSEKGQRIYTDTQYF; CDR3 DNA: TGTGCCAGCTCGGAAAAGGGACAGAGAATTTACACAGATACGCAGTATTTT
clone size: -; V gene: TRBV9; D gene: TRBD1; J gene: TRBJ2-3; CDR3 protein: CASSGTGGTDTQYF; CDR3 DNA: TGTGCCAGCAGCGGGACAGGGGGCACAGATACGCAGTATTTT
clone size: -; V gene: TRBV13; D gene: -; J gene: TRBJ2-6; CDR3 protein: CASSFASGANVLTF; CDR3 DNA: TGTGCCAGCAGCTTTGCCTCTGGGGCCAACGTCCTGACTTTC
clone size: -; V gene: TRBV28; D gene: -; J gene: TRBJ2-3; CDR3 protein: CASSPTGVLRDTQYF; CDR3 DNA: TGTGCCAGCAGTCCGACGGGGGTCCTGAGGGATACGCAGTATTTT
clone size: once; V gene: TRBV6-1; D gene: -; J gene: TRBJ1-2; CDR3 protein: CASSLSANYGYTF; CDR3 DNA: TGTGCCAGCAGCCTGAGTGCTAACTATGGCTACACCTTC
clone size: -; V gene: TRBV5-1; D gene: -; J gene: TRBJ1-1; CDR3 protein: CASSLSRLENTEAFF; CDR3 DNA: TGCGCCAGCAGCCTCTCCCGACTCGAGAACACTGAAGCTTTCTTT
clone size: -; V gene: TRBV9; D gene: TRBD2; J gene: TRBJ2-3; CDR3 protein: CASSVGNLAGTDTQYF; CDR3 DNA: TGTGCCAGCAGCGTAGGGAACCTAGCGGGGACAGATACGCAGTATTTT
clone size: -; V gene: TRBV6-5; D gene: -; J gene: TRBJ1-2; CDR3 protein: CASSYTGTKNYGYTF; CDR3 DNA: TGTGCCAGCAGTTACACCGGGACAAAGAACTATGGCTACACCTTC
clone size: few; V gene: TRBV4-2; D gene: TRBD2; J gene: TRBJ2-3; CDR3 protein: CASSQGTSGGADTQYF; CDR3 DNA: TGTGCCAGCAGCCAAGGGACTAGCGGGGGGGCAGATACGCAGTATTTT
clone size: -; V gene: TRBV5-1; D gene: TRBD1; J gene: TRBJ1-1; CDR3 protein: CASSAQGGTEAFF; CDR3 DNA: TGCGCCAGCAGCGCCCAGGGGGGCACTGAAGCTTTCTTT
clone size: -; V gene: TRBV5-1; D gene: -; J gene: TRBJ1-2; CDR3 protein: CATRDTSYGYTF; CDR3 DNA: TGCGCCACCCGGGACACCTCCTATGGCTACACCTTC
clone size: -; V gene: TRBV18; D gene: -; J gene: TRBJ2-5; CDR3 protein: CASSPEETQYF; CDR3 DNA: TGTGCCAGCTCACCAGAGGAGACCCAGTACTTC
clone size: -; V gene: TRBV7-2; D gene: TRBD1; J gene: TRBJ1-5; CDR3 protein: CASSTGGSNQPQHF; CDR3 DNA: TGTGCCAGCTCGACAGGGGGGAGCAATCAGCCCCAGCATTTT
clone size: -; V gene: TRBV2; D gene: -; J gene: TRBJ1-2; CDR3 protein: CASSEWSGSGYGYTF; CDR3 DNA: TGTGCCAGCAGTGAATGGTCAGGGTCGGGCTATGGCTACACCTTC
clone size: -; V gene: TRBV10-2; D gene: TRBD1; J gene: TRBJ2-6; CDR3 protein: CASSEGDRGSGANVLTF; CDR3 DNA: TGCGCCAGCAGTGAGGGGGACAGGGGGTCTGGGGCCAACGTCCTGACTTTC
clone size: -; V gene: TRBV25-1; D gene: TRBD2; J gene: TRBJ2-7; CDR3 protein: CASSVRLAGFSYEQYF; CDR3 DNA: TGTGCCAGCAGTGTAAGACTAGCGGGATTCTCCTACGAGCAGTACTTC
clone size: -; V gene: TRBV7-6; D gene: TRBD2; J gene: TRBJ2-5; CDR3 protein: CASSPRTSFLETQYF; CDR3 DNA: TGTGCCAGCAGCCCAAGGACTAGCTTTCTCGAGACCCAGTACTTC
clone size: -; V gene: TRBV10-3; D gene: TRBD2; J gene: TRBJ2-3; CDR3 protein: CAISEYFTSGGVSDTQYF; CDR3 DNA: TGTGCCATCAGTGAATATTTTACTAGCGGGGGGGTATCAGATACGCAGTATTTT
clone size: -; V gene: TRBV5-1; D gene: TRBD1; J gene: TRBJ2-2; CDR3 protein: CASNQDRGAGELFF; CDR3 DNA: TGCGCCAGCAACCAGGACAGGGGAGCCGGGGAGCTGTTTTTT
clone size: -; V gene: TRBV11-3; D gene: TRBD1; J gene: TRBJ1-1; CDR3 protein: CASSPRPGQGVGAFF; CDR3 DNA: TGTGCCAGCAGCCCGAGGCCGGGACAGGGGGTTGGAGCTTTCTTT
clone size: -; V gene: TRBV6-1; D gene: -; J gene: TRBJ2-6; CDR3 protein: CASSEFTAAGANVLTF; CDR3 DNA: TGTGCCAGCAGTGAATTTACCGCTGCTGGGGCCAACGTCCTGACTTTC
clone size: -; V gene: TRBV6-1; D gene: TRBD2; J gene: TRBJ2-1; CDR3 protein: CASSESHLSSGGYNEQFF; CDR3 DNA: TGTGCCAGCAGTGAATCCCACCTCTCCAGCGGGGGTTATAATGAGCAGTTCTTC
clone size: -; V gene: TRBV7-9; D gene: -; J gene: TRBJ1-3; CDR3 protein: CASSLGGGSGNTIYF; CDR3 DNA: TGTGCCAGCAGCTTAGGAGGCGGCTCTGGAAACACCATATATTTT
clone size: -; V gene: TRBV18; D gene: -; J gene: TRBJ1-5; CDR3 protein: CASSQGNNQPQHF; CDR3 DNA: TGTGCCAGCTCACAGGGAAACAATCAGCCCCAGCATTTT
clone size: -; V gene: TRBV4-2; D gene: TRBD2; J gene: TRBJ2-7; CDR3 protein: CASSQGGENEQYF; CDR3 DNA: TGTGCCAGCAGCCAGGGGGGGGAAAACGAGCAGTACTTC
clone size: few; V gene: TRBV9; D gene: -; J gene: TRBJ1-5; CDR3 protein: CASGPTDSNQPQHF; CDR3 DNA: TGTGCCAGCGGGCCGACAGATAGCAATCAGCCCCAGCATTTT
clone size: -; V gene: TRBV18; D gene: TRBD1; J gene: TRBJ2-7; CDR3 protein: CASSTSTGAYAQYF; CDR3 DNA: TGTGCCAGCTCCACCTCGACAGGGGCCTACGCGCAGTACTTC
clone size: -; V gene: TRBV27; D gene: TRBD1; J gene: TRBJ1-1; CDR3 protein: CASRPYRGVNTEAFF; CDR3 DNA: TGTGCCAGCAGGCCATACAGGGGGGTAAACACTGAAGCTTTCTTT
clone size: few; V gene: TRBV6-5; D gene: -; J gene: TRBJ1-2; CDR3 protein: CASRPGIGGFYGYTF; CDR3 DNA: TGTGCCAGCAGACCAGGGATCGGTGGCTTCTATGGCTACACCTTC
clone size: -; V gene: TRBV11-3; D gene: TRBD1; J gene: TRBJ2-7; CDR3 protein: CASSSEGQGSYEQYF; CDR3 DNA: TGTGCCAGCAGTTCGGAGGGACAGGGAAGCTACGAGCAGTACTTC
clone size: -; V gene: TRBV7-3; D gene: -; J gene: TRBJ2-2; CDR3 protein: CASKSGNTGELFF; CDR3 DNA: TGTGCCAGCAAGTCAGGGAACACCGGGGAGCTGTTTTTT
clone size: -; V gene: TRBV25-1; D gene: -; J gene: TRBJ2-5; CDR3 protein: CASTPIGVRETQYF; CDR3 DNA: TGTGCCAGCACTCCGATTGGGGTTAGGGAGACCCAGTACTTC
clone size: -; V gene: TRBV6-1; D gene: -; J gene: TRBJ1-1; CDR3 protein: CASSEIGGF; CDR3 DNA: TGTGCCAGCAGTGAAATCGGGGGCTTT
clone size: -; V gene: TRBV28; D gene: -; J gene: TRBJ1-1; CDR3 protein: CASSLGGGGETEAFF; CDR3 DNA: TGTGCCAGCAGTTTAGGTGGTGGGGGGGAAACTGAAGCTTTCTTT
clone size: -; V gene: TRBV7-2; D gene: -; J gene: TRBJ1-1; CDR3 protein: CASSPGQRTEAFF; CDR3 DNA: TGTGCCAGCAGCCCAGGACAGAGAACTGAAGCTTTCTTT
clone size: -; V gene: TRBV4-2; D gene: TRBD1; J gene: TRBJ2-3; CDR3 protein: CASSQGQVGGTQYF; CDR3 DNA: TGTGCCAGCAGCCAGGGACAGGTTGGGGGGACGCAGTATTTT
clone size: -; V gene: TRBV13; D gene: -; J gene: TRBJ1-1; CDR3 protein: CASSIPRVATEAFF; CDR3 DNA: TGTGCCAGCAGCATACCAAGGGTGGCCACTGAAGCTTTCTTT
clone size: -; V gene: TRBV5-1; D gene: -; J gene: TRBJ1-5; CDR3 protein: CASSLSSDQPQHF; CDR3 DNA: TGCGCCAGCAGCTTGAGTTCGGATCAGCCCCAGCATTTT
clone size: -; V gene: TRBV10-1; D gene: -; J gene: TRBJ2-7; CDR3 protein: CASSDRGPDYEQYF; CDR3 DNA: TGCGCCAGCAGTGACCGGGGCCCCGACTACGAGCAGTACTTC
clone size: -; V gene: TRBV9; D gene: -; J gene: TRBJ2-5; CDR3 protein: CASSGPGGRETQYF; CDR3 DNA: TGTGCCAGCAGCGGACCTGGGGGGCGAGAGACCCAGTACTTC
clone size: -; V gene: TRBV19; D gene: -; J gene: TRBJ1-3; CDR3 protein: CASSQTNSGNTIYF; CDR3 DNA: TGTGCCAGTAGCCAGACTAACTCTGGAAACACCATATATTTT
clone size: -; V gene: TRBV29-1; D gene: -; J gene: TRBJ2-2; CDR3 protein: CSARQYTGELFF; CDR3 DNA: TGCAGCGCTCGGCAATACACCGGGGAGCTGTTTTTT
clone size: few; V gene: TRBV29-1; D gene: TRBD1; J gene: TRBJ2-3; CDR3 protein: CSVEEGTGADTQYF; CDR3 DNA: TGCAGCGTTGAAGAAGGGACAGGGGCAGATACGCAGTATTTT
clone size: -; V gene: TRBV11-2; D gene: TRBD2; J gene: TRBJ2-7; CDR3 protein: CASSVGRDYYYEQYF; CDR3 DNA: TGTGCCAGCAGTGTGGGCCGGGACTACTACTACGAGCAGTACTTC
clone size: -; V gene: TRBV11-3; D gene: TRBD1; J gene: TRBJ2-2; CDR3 protein: CASSLLTGETGELFF; CDR3 DNA: TGTGCCAGCAGCTTACTAACAGGGGAGACCGGGGAGCTGTTTTTT
clone size: -; V gene: TRBV19; D gene: -; J gene: TRBJ2-7; CDR3 protein: CASSIDWKMYF; CDR3 DNA: TGTGCCAGTAGTATAGATTGGAAGATGTACTTC
clone size: -; V gene: TRBV9; D gene: -; J gene: TRBJ1-3; CDR3 protein: CASSRGGAQGNTIYF; CDR3 DNA: TGTGCCAGCAGCCGCGGGGGGGCGCAGGGAAACACCATATATTTT
clone size: -; V gene: TRBV5-5; D gene: -; J gene: TRBJ1-3; CDR3 protein: CASSLGYGNTIYF; CDR3 DNA: TGTGCCAGCAGCTTGGGGTACGGCAACACCATATATTTT
clone size: -; V gene: TRBV7-9; D gene: -; J gene: TRBJ1-4; CDR3 protein: CASSPGTTNEKLFF; CDR3 DNA: TGTGCCAGCAGCCCTGGGACAACTAATGAAAAACTGTTTTTT
clone size: -; V gene: TRBV6-5; D gene: TRBD1; J gene: TRBJ2-7; CDR3 protein: CASSWTGVEQYF; CDR3 DNA: TGTGCCAGCAGTTGGACAGGGGTGGAGCAGTACTTC